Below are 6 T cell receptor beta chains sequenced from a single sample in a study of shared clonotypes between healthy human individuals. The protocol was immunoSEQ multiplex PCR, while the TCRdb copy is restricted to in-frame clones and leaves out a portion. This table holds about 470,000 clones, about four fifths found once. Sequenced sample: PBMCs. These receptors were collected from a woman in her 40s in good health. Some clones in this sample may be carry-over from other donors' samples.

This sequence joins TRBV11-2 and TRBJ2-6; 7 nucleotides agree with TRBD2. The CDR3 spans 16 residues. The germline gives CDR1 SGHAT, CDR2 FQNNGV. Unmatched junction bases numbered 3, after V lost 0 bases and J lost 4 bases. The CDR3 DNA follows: TGTGCCAGCAGCTTAGAGGGAGGGGCGGGGGCCAACGTCCTGACTTTC. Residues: CASSLEGGAGANVLTF.

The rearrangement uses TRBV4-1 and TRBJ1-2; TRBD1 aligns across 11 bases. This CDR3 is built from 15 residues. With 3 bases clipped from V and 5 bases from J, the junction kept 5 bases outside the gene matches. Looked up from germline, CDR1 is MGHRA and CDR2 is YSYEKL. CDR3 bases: TGCGCCAGCAGCCAGGGGACAGGGGGAGGGTATGGCTACACCTTC. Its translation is CASSQGTGGGYGYTF.

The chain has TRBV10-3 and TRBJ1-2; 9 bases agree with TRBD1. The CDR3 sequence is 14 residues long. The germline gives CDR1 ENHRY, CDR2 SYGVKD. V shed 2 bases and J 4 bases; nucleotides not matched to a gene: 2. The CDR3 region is CAISELGQGYGYTF. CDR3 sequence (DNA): TGTGCCATCAGTGAGCTGGGACAGGGCTATGGCTACACCTTC.

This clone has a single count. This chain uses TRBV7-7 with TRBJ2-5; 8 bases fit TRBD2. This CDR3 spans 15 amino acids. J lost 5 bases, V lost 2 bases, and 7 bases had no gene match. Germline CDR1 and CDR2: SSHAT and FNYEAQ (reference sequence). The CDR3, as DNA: TGTGCCAGCAGCTTAACGGGACTAGGGGCCGAGACCCAGTACTTC. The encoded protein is CASSLTGLGAETQYF.

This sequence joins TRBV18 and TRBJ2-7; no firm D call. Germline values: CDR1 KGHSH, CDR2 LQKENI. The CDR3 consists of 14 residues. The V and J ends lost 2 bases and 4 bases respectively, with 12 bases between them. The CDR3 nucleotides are TGTGCCAGCTCACCAGGTCCAAAGGGTTACGAGCAGTACTTC. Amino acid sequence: CASSPGPKGYEQYF.

CDR3 sequence reads: CASSLTGVGLYEQYF. In nucleotides, the CDR3 is TGTGCCAGCAGCTTAACGGGGGTAGGGCTCTACGAGCAGTACTTC. The chain carries TRBV7-8 and TRBJ2-7; D might be TRBD2 (6 bases). The ends were cut back, 2 bases at V and 3 bases at J, with 14 bases in the middle. The CDR3 spans 15 residues. In germline, CDR1 is SGHVS, CDR2 FQNEAQ.